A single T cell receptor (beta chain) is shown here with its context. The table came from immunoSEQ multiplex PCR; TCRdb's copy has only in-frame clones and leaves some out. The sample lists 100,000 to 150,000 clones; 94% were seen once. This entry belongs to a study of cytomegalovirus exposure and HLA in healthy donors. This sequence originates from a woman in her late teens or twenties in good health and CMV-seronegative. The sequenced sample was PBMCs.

The chain's CDR3 is CASSSLGAGGYTF. CDR3 DNA: TGTGCCAGCAGCTCCCTGGGGGCAGGCGGCTACACCTTC. The chain couples TRBV7-9 to TRBJ1-2, with D perhaps matching TRBD1 (6 bases). The ends were cut back, 4 bases at V and 8 bases at J, with 14 bases in the middle. CDR1 is SEHNR and CDR2 is FQNEAQ in the germline V gene (reference sequence). The CDR3 runs to 13 residues. Looking up the rest from reference TRBV7-9 and TRBJ1-2 gives the full variable domain: DTGVSQNPRHKITKRGQNVTFRCDPISEHNRLYWYRQTLGQGPEFLTYFQNEAQLEKSRLLSDRFSAERPKGSFSTLEIQRTEQGDSAMYLCASSSLGAGGYTFGSGTRLTVV.